The entry below gives a single T cell receptor (beta chain) sequence along with its context. It was uncontrolled infection, other autoimmune disease, pregnancy or lactation that excluded patients. This sample is part of a study of T cells in Graves' hyperthyroidism and ophthalmopathy. Germline values: CDR1 MRHNA, CDR2 SNTAGT. This CDR3 contains 15 residues. V shed 5 bases, J shed 7 bases, and the junction held 6 bases outside the gene matches. Template material for amplifying TCR beta CDR3 regions consisted of RNA transcripts. The HTBI set primed first-round TCR CDR3 RT-PCR. TCRdb used MiXCR to reprocess the multiplex PCR reads, holding one entry per CDR3 protein. The data contain roughly 530,000 distinct CDR3 sequences, 15% to 20% of them seen just once; the ten biggest clones take up 17%.

The receptor was isolated from a young woman with Graves' ophthalmopathy. Sample: blood. The V call is TRBV6-4, the J call TRBJ1-6; 9 positions agree with TRBD1. DNA of the CDR3: TGTGCCAGCAGTACCGGGACAGGGTCGAATTCACCCCTCCACTTT. It codes for CASSTGTGSNSPLHF.